A single sample gave rise to the 27 T cell receptor beta chains below, sequenced in a study of monozygotic twins with inflammatory bowel disease. TCRdb reprocessed the 5' RACE reads, with one entry per CDR3 protein and no DNA. The listing records 350,000 to 500,000 distinct CDR3 sequences. Sequences were obtained from blood. The receptor source for this set is a human donor with ulcerative colitis or Crohn's disease, or a healthy co-twin of an affected twin (not recorded which).

This sequence joins TRBV19 and TRBJ1-1. From germline, CDR1 is LNHDA and CDR2 SQIVND (reference sequence). The CDR3 consists of 13 residues. The CDR3 loop is CASYGRMNTEAFF.

The chain couples TRBV7-6 to TRBJ2-6. This CDR3 spans 13 amino acids. Germline CDR1 reads SGHVS; CDR2 reads FNYEAQ. CDR3 residues: CASSSEWANVLTF. The full variable domain, its missing parts supplied by reference TRBV7-6 and TRBJ2-6, is GAGVSQSPRYKVTKRGQDVALRCDPISGHVSLYWYRQALGQGPEFLTYFNYEAQQDKSGLPNDRFSAERPEGSISTLTIQRTEQRDSAMYRCASSSEWANVLTFGAGSRLTVL.

CDR3 sequence reads: CASSRERGVTDTQYF. The chain uses TRBV7-2 and TRBJ2-3; TCRdb's assignment of TRBD1 cannot be checked, as there is no DNA. Germline CDR1 reads SGHTA; CDR2 reads FQGNSA. This CDR3 region has 15 residues.

The rearrangement links TRBV6-6 to TRBJ2-1; no DNA is available, so the TRBD1 call from TCRdb remains unchecked. The CDR3 is made up of 13 amino acids. In germline, CDR1 is MNHNY, CDR2 SVGAGI (reference sequence). The CDR3 protein is CASSRDGYNEQFF.

This chain links TRBV6-1 with TRBJ1-5; TCRdb gives TRBD1 as the D gene, but with no DNA this cannot be confirmed. Germline V gene data show CDR1 as MNHNS and CDR2 as SASEGT. The CDR3 spans 15 residues. CDR3 amino acids: CASRAGQIESQPQHF.

The chain is built from TRBV10-3 and TRBJ2-1; TCRdb's assignment of TRBD1 cannot be checked, as there is no DNA. Germline V gene sequence: CDR1 ENHRY, CDR2 SYGVKD. The CDR3 is 14 residues long. CDR3 sequence reads: CAISPGQGYNEQFF.

CDR3 region: CASSLADINNEQFF. This chain joins TRBV7-2 and TRBJ2-1. Germline V gene sequence: CDR1 SGHTA, CDR2 FQGNSA. The CDR3 loop spans 14 amino acids.

The genes are TRBV5-1 and TRBJ2-1; TCRdb calls TRBD2, which cannot be checked without DNA. CDR3 length equals 15 residues. Germline V gives CDR1 SGHRS, CDR2 YFSETQ. The CDR3 is CASSLALAGANEQFF.

V is TRBV20-1 and J is TRBJ1-2; with no DNA, the TCRdb D assignment of TRBD1 cannot be verified. The CDR3 loop spans 13 amino acids. CDR1 DFQATT and CDR2 SNEGSKA come from the germline V gene (reference sequence). The CDR3 reads CSARGAGIYGYTF.

The chain links TRBV5-1 to TRBJ2-4; checking the TCRdb D call of TRBD2 is not possible without DNA. The CDR3 contains 16 residues. CDR1 is SGHRS and CDR2 is YFSETQ in the germline V gene. This chain's CDR3 is CASSLSGGVLVNIQYF.

V usage is TRBV28 and J usage is TRBJ2-6. Germline values: CDR1 MDHEN, CDR2 SYDVKM. The CDR3 covers 15 residues. The chain's CDR3 is CASSPDSSGANVLTF. The whole variable domain, filled in from reference TRBV28 and TRBJ2-6, reads DVKVTQSSRYLVKRTGEKVFLECVQDMDHENMFWYRQDPGLGLRLIYFSYDVKMKEKGDIPEGYSVSREKKERFSLILESASTNQTSMYLCASSPDSSGANVLTFGAGSRLTVL.

The genes are TRBV20-1 and TRBJ2-7; TCRdb proposes TRBD2, but this gene call is untestable without DNA. Germline assignment: CDR1 DFQATT and CDR2 SNEGSKA (reference sequence). CDR3 length equals 13 residues. CDR3 sequence reads: CSARAGVAYEQYF.

The chain combines TRBV5-6 with TRBJ2-2; as DNA is missing, the TRBD1 call by TCRdb cannot be tested. The CDR3 consists of 16 residues. Germline V lookup: CDR1 SGHDT, CDR2 YYEEEE. The CDR3 here is CASSLGAGRKTGELFF.

The V and J genes are TRBV28 and TRBJ2-5; as DNA is missing, the TRBD1 call by TCRdb cannot be tested. Germline CDR1 reads MDHEN; CDR2 reads SYDVKM. The CDR3 length is 17 residues. The CDR3: CASRPFSGTLVQETQYF.

This rearrangement joins TRBV20-1 to TRBJ2-7; TCRdb's D call, TRBD2, is unchecked because there is no DNA. CDR1 DFQATT and CDR2 SNEGSKA come from the germline V gene (reference sequence). This CDR3 contains 13 residues. This chain's CDR3 is CSALRLAGGEQYF.

The chain couples TRBV2 to TRBJ2-2; TCRdb's D gene call, TRBD1, goes unchecked for lack of DNA. Germline V gene data show CDR1 as SNHLY and CDR2 as FYNNEI. The CDR3 spans 15 residues. This chain's CDR3 is CASNRGQGVTGELFF.

The gene calls are TRBV12-5 and TRBJ2-2; the TCRdb D gene call, TRBD1, has no DNA to confirm it. CDR3 length: 12 residues. The germline CDR1 and CDR2 sequences are LGHNT and FRNRAP. Here the CDR3 reads CASGPGSGELFF. Full variable domain (outside the CDR3, taken from reference TRBV12-5 and TRBJ2-2): DARVTQTPRHKVTEMGQEVTMRCQPILGHNTVFWYRQTMMQGLELLAYFRNRAPLDDSGMPKDRFSAEMPDATLATLKIQPSEPRDSAVYFCASGPGSGELFFGEGSRLTVL.

V and J are TRBV11-2 and TRBJ2-2; TCRdb names TRBD2, which stays unverified in the absence of DNA. Germline V gene data show CDR1 as SGHAT and CDR2 as FQNNGV. The CDR3 spans 16 residues. The CDR3 sequence is CASTPSAGDLTGELFF.

This chain uses TRBV12-3 or TRBV12-4 with TRBJ2-2. The CDR3 totals 16 residues. The CDR3 spells CASSLGRRQNTGELFF.

V usage is TRBV5-6 and J usage is TRBJ1-2; TCRdb reports TRBD1, a call that lacks DNA to check it against. Germline V gene lookup returns CDR1 SGHDT and CDR2 YYEEEE. This CDR3 is built from 17 residues. The CDR3 protein is CASSHPAGQVNNYGYTF.

The J gene is TRBJ2-7, the V gene TRBV29-1; TCRdb lists TRBD1, though no DNA is available to test this call. This CDR3 region has 15 residues. Germline lookup yields CDR1 SQVTM and CDR2 ANQGSEA. CDR3 sequence reads: CSVRGFLDLPYEQYF.

V gene TRBV6-1 combines with J gene TRBJ2-1; TCRdb names TRBD1, which stays unverified in the absence of DNA. Germline V gene lookup returns CDR1 MNHNS and CDR2 SASEGT. The CDR3 is 16 amino acids. The chain's CDR3 is CASSNLGGGQYNEQFF.

This sequence joins TRBV10-3 and TRBJ2-7; TCRdb selects TRBD2, and the lack of DNA leaves this call unchecked. The germline V gene encodes CDR1 ENHRY and CDR2 SYGVKD. This CDR3 spans 11 amino acids. CDR3 loop: CAISGEDEQYF.

The rearrangement joins TRBV10-3 to TRBJ1-3. Germline-derived CDR1 and CDR2 are ENHRY and SYGVKD. The CDR3 loop spans 13 amino acids. The CDR3 loop reads CAISDFPENTIYF.

The chain recombines TRBV6-2 or TRBV6-3 with TRBJ1-2. Germline V gene data show CDR1 as MNHEY and CDR2 as SVGEGT. This CDR3 comprises 14 residues. CDR3 loop: CASSYRQSNYGYTF.

This chain joins TRBV4-1 and TRBJ1-2; TCRdb names TRBD1, which stays unverified in the absence of DNA. The CDR3 totals 18 residues. CDR1 MGHRA and CDR2 YSYEKL come from the germline V gene. The CDR3 is CASSNPGVLGQTNYGYTF.

This chain uses TRBV20-1 with TRBJ2-3. CDR3 length equals 13 residues. From germline, CDR1 is DFQATT and CDR2 SNEGSKA (reference sequence). This CDR3 reads CSALRTQSDTQYF.